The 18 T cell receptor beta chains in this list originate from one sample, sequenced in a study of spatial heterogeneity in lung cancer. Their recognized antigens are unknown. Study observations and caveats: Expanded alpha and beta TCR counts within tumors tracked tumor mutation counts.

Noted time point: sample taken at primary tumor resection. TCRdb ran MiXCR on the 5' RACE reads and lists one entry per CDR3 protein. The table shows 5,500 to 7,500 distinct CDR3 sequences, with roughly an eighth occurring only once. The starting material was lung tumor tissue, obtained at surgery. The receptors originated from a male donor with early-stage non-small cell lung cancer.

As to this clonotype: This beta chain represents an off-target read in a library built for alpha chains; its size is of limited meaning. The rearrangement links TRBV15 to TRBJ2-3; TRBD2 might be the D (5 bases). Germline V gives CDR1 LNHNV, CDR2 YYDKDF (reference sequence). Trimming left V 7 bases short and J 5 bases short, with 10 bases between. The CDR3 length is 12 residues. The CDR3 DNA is TGTGCCACCACCGGAGGCGTAGATACGCAGTATTTT. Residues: CATTGGVDTQYF.

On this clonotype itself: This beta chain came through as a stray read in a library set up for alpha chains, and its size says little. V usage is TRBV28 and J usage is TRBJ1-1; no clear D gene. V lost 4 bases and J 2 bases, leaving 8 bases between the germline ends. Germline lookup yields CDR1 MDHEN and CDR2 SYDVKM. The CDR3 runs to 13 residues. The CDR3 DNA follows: TGTGCCAGCAGTTCTGTTCCAAACACTGAAGCTTTCTTT. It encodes CASSSVPNTEAFF.

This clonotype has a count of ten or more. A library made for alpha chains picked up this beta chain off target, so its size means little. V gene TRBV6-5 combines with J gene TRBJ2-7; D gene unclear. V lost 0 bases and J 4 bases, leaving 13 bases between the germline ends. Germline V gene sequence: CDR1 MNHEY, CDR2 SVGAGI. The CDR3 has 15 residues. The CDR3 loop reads CASSYSFVQPYEQYF. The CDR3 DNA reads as TGTGCCAGCAGTTACTCGTTCGTACAGCCTTACGAGCAGTACTTC.

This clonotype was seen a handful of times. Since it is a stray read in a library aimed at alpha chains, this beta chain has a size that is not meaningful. The CDR3 spells CASSRAGTDGTGELFF. The CDR3 DNA follows: TGTGCCAGCAGTAGAGCCGGAACTGACGGCACCGGGGAGCTGTTTTTT. V is TRBV5-4 and J is TRBJ2-2; D is unresolved. CDR3 length: 16 amino acids. CDR1 is SGHNT, CDR2 YYREEE, per germline (reference sequence). V was trimmed by 5 bases and J by 4 bases, leaving 18 bases between them.

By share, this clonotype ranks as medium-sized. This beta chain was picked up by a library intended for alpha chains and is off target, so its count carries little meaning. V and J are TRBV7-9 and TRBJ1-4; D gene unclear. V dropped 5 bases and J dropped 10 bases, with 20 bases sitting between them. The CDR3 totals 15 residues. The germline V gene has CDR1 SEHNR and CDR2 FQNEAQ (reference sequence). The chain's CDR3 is CASSKSSGDFVKLFF. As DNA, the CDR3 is TGTGCCAGCAGCAAAAGCTCTGGGGATTTTGTAAAACTGTTTTTT.

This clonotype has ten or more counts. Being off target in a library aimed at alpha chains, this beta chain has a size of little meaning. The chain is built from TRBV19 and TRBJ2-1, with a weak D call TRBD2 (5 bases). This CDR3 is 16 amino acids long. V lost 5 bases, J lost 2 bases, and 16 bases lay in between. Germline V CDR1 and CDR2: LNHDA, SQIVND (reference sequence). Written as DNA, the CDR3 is TGTGCCAGTAGTCTCGCGTCTAGCCTCACCTACAATGAGCAGTTCTTC. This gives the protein CASSLASSLTYNEQFF.

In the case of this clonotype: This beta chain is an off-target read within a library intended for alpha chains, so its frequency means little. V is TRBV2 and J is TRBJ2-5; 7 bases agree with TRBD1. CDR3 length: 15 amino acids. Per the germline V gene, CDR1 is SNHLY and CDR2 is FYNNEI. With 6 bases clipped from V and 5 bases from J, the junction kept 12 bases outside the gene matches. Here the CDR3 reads CASREATGKGETQYF. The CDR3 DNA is TGTGCCAGCAGAGAGGCGACAGGGAAGGGGGAGACCCAGTACTTC. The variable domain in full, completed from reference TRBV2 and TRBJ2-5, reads EPEVTQTPSHQVTQMGQEVILRCVPISNHLYFYWYRQILGQKVEFLVSFYNNEISEKSEIFDDQFSVERPDGSNFTLKIRSTKLEDSAMYFCASREATGKGETQYFGPGTRLLVL.

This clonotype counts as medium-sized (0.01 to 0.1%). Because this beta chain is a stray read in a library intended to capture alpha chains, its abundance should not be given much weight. CDR3 in amino acids: CASSQTQGMQPQHF. The CDR3, as DNA: TGCGCCAGCAGCCAAACACAGGGGATGCAGCCCCAGCATTTT. The chain recombines TRBV4-3 with TRBJ1-5; 7 positions agree with TRBD1. V shed 2 bases and J 7 bases; nucleotides not matched to a gene: 5. The CDR3 loop spans 14 amino acids. Looked up from germline, CDR1 is LGHNA and CDR2 is YSLEER.

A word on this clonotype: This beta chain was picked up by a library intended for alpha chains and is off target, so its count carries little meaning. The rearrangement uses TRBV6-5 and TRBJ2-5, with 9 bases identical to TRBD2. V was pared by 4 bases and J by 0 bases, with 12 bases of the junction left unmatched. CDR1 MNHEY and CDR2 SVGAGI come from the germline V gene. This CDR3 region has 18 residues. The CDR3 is CASSSRIAGALYQETQYF. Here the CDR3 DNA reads TGTGCCAGCAGTTCCAGAATAGCGGGAGCACTGTACCAAGAGACCCAGTACTTC.

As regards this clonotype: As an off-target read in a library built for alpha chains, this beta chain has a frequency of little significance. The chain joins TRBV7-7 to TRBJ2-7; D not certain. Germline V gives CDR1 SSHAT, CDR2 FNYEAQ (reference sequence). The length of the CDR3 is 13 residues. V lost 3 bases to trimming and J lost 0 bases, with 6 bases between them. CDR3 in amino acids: CASSLESSYEQYF. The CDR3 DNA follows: TGTGCCAGCAGCTTGGAAAGCTCCTACGAGCAGTACTTC.

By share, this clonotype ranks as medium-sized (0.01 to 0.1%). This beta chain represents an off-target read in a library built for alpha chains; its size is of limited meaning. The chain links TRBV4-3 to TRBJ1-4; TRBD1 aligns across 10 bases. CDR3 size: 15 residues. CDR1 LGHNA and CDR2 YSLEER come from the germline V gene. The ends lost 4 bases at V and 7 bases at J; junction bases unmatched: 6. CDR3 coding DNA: TGCGCCAGCAGCCGAGACAGGGGGCGAAGTGAAAAACTGTTTTTT. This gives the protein CASSRDRGRSEKLFF.

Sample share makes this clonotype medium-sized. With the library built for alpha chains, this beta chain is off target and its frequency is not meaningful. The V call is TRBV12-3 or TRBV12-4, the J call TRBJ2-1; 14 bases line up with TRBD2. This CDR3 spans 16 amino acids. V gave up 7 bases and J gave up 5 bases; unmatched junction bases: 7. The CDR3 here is CASTPGTSGSNNEQFF. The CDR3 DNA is TGTGCCAGCACCCCCGGGACTAGCGGGAGTAACAATGAGCAGTTCTTC.

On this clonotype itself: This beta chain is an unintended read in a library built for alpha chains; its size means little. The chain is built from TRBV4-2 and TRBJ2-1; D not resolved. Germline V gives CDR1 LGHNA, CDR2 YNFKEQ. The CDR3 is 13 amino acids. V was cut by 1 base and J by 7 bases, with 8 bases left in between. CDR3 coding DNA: TGTGCCAGCAGCCAAGGGGGAATTAATGAGCAGTTCTTC. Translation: CASSQGGINEQFF.

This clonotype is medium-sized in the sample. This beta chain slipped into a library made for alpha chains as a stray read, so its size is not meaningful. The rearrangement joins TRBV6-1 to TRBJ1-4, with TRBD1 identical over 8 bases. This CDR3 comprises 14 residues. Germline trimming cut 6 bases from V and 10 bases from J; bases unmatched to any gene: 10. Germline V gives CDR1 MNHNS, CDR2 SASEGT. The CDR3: CASSSGTGFGKLFF. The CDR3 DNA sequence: TGTGCCAGCAGCTCCGGGACAGGTTTTGGAAAACTGTTTTTT.

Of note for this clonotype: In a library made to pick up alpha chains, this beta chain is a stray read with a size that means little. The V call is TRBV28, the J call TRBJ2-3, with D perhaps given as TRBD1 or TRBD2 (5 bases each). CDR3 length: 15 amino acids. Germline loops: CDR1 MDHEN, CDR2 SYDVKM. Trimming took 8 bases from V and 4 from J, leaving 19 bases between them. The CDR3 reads CASGGRGKGSDTQYF. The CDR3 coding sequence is TGTGCCAGCGGGGGAAGAGGGAAAGGTTCAGATACGCAGTATTTT.

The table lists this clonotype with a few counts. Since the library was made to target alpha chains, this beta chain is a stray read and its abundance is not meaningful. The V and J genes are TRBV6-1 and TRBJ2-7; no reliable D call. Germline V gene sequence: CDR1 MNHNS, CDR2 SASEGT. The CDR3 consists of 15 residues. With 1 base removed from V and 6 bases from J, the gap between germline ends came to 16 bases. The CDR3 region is CASSEVPVQVIEQYF. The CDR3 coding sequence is TGTGCCAGCAGTGAAGTTCCGGTCCAAGTCATCGAGCAGTACTTC.

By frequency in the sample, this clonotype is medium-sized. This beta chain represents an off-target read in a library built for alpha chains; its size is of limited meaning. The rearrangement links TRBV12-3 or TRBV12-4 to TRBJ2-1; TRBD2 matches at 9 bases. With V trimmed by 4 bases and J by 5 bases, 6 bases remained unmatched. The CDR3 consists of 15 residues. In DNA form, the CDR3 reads TGTGCCAGCAGTTCTCCGGGACTAGCCGACAATGAGCAGTTCTTC. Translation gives CASSSPGLADNEQFF.

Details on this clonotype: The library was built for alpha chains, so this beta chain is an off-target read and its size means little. This CDR3 reads CASSLGAGGGETQYF. DNA of the CDR3: TGTGCCAGCAGCTTAGGTGCAGGAGGTGGAGAGACCCAGTACTTC. This chain connects TRBV7-9 to TRBJ2-5; perhaps TRBD2 as D (5 bases). The CDR3 totals 15 residues. V lost 1 base and J 4 bases, leaving 13 bases between the germline ends. CDR1 is SEHNR, CDR2 FQNEAQ, per germline (reference sequence).